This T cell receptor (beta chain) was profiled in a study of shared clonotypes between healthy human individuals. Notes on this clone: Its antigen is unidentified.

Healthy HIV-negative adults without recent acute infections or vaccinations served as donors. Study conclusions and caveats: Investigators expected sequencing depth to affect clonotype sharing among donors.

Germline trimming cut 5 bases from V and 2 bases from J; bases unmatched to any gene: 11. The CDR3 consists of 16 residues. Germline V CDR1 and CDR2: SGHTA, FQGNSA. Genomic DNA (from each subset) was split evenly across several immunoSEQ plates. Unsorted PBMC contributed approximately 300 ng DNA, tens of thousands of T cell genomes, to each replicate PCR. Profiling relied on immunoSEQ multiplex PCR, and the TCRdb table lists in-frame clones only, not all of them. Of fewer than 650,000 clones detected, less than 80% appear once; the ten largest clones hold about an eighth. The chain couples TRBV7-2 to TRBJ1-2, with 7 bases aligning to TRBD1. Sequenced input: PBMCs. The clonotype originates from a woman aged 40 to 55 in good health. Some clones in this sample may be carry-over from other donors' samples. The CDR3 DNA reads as TGTGCCAGCAGCCCCCGTCCCGGGACAGAGAACTATGGCTACACCTTC. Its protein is CASSPRPGTENYGYTF.